A selection of T cell receptor beta chains follows, all from one sample in a study of STAT3 mutations in large granular lymphocyte leukemia. Method: immunoSEQ multiplex PCR; TCRdb's copy keeps in-frame clones and lacks some. The sample comprises approximately 6,200 clones, over 70% of which are singletons, and around 84% rests with the top ten. Sample: peripheral blood mononuclear cells. Receptors originate from a man aged 35-49 years with T-cell large granular lymphocyte leukemia. Some clones in this sample may be carry-over from other donors' samples. Both conserved end residues are part of each CDR3.

v_gene,j_gene,CDR3aa
TRBV5-1,TRBJ1-2,CASSPNSVRDRATGYTF
TRBV6-6,TRBJ2-7,CASSPLASGYEQYF
TRBV10-3,TRBJ2-1,CAISERRDNEQFF
TRBV5-8,TRBJ1-5,CASSLAMGEPQHF
TRBV7-2,TRBJ2-3,CASSLAAVTDTQYF
TRBV5-3,TRBJ2-3,CARSLPRETTDTQYF
TRBV6-6,TRBJ1-2,CASEQAGEYGYTF
TRBV7-6,TRBJ2-7,CASSLAWKYEQYF
TRBV7-9,TRBJ1-1,CASTRTGDTEAFF
TRBV28,TRBJ2-7,CASTEGYEQYF
TRBV4-3,TRBJ2-3,CASSEYSQDTQYF
TRBV11-2,TRBJ2-1,CASSPRGREDNEQFF
TRBV7-9,TRBJ2-3,CASSIGQGARTDTQYF
TRBV15,TRBJ1-1,CATSRDSLNTEAFF
TRBV2,TRBJ1-5,CASTLGDDQPQHF
TRBV6-1,TRBJ2-1,CASSGRGGPDEQFF
TRBV2,TRBJ2-3,CASSRDRNTDTQYF
TRBV19,TRBJ1-1,CASAQGRNTEAFF
TRBV6-1,TRBJ2-7,CASSVLETYEQYF
TRBV7-2,TRBJ2-3,CASSAFEGTQYF
TRBV7-2,TRBJ2-3,CASSFLAGRTDTQYF
TRBV10-2,TRBJ1-4,CASSESWVPTSEEKLFF
TRBV5-4,TRBJ1-2,CASSQDQWVEQTYGYTF
TRBV4-1,TRBJ2-7,CASSQAGTLPYEQYF
TRBV2,TRBJ2-2,CASSAGTGYRRSTGELFF
TRBV7-2,TRBJ2-5,CASSSLLETQYF